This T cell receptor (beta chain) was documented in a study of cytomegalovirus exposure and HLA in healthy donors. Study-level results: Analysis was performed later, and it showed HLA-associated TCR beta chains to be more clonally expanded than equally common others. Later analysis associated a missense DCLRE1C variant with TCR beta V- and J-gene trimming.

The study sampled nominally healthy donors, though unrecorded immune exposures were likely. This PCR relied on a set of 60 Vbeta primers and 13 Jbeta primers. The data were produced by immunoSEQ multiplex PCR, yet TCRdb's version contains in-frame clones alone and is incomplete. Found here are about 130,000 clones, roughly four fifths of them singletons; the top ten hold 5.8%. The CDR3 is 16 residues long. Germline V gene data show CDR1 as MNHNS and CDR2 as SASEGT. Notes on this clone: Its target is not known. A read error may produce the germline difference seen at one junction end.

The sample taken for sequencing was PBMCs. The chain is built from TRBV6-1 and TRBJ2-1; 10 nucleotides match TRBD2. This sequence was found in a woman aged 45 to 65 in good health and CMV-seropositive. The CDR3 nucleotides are TGTGCCAGCAGGGAAGTGGGGGCTAGCGGGGGCAATGAGCAGTTCTTC. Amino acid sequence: CASREVGASGGNEQFF.